The present T cell receptor beta chain was sequenced within a study of human T cells and chemical hapten exposure. Looking at the study overall: Slight differences in pooled library volume were the main source of varying TCR yields across samples.

The time point here: patch test 3, about 24 weeks after DPC sensitization. Described treatment: therapeutic diphenylcyclopropenone sensitization with weekly scalp DPC. Trimming took off 3 bases at V and 11 bases at J, with 16 bases between the two ends. This CDR3 region has 13 residues. Germline loops: CDR1 SGHNT, CDR2 YENEEA. MiXCR, applied by TCRdb to the RACE reads, yields one record per CDR3 protein. The table shows 150,000 to 200,000 distinct CDR3 sequences, with 28% occurring only once. This chain uses TRBV11-3 with TRBJ1-1, with D maybe TRBD1 (5 bases). The starting material was whole blood, obtained in connection with sensitization to the hapten diphenylcyclopropenone (DPC). The TCR was taken from a woman younger than 35 with alopecia areata. Some clones in this sample may be carry-over from other donors' samples. The CDR3 loop is CASSFSGSGEAFF. The CDR3 region has the DNA TGTGCCAGCAGCTTTTCAGGGTCGGGTGAGGCTTTCTTT.